Listed below are T cell receptor beta chains from one sample, sequenced in a study of early T cells in non-severe SARS-CoV-2 infection. TCRdb re-called the 5' RACE reads with MiXCR, one entry per CDR3 protein. In the table there are approximately 65,000 distinct CDR3 sequences, about 13% of which are singletons. Sample: whole blood. Receptors were obtained from an adult who was a healthcare worker with PCR-confirmed SARS-CoV-2 infection or an uninfected control (not recorded which). Both conserved end residues are part of each CDR3. D genes are given only for firm matches. Size is omitted from some rows. Given values are once, few, many or a class for expanded clones.

D gene	clone size	J gene	V gene	CDR3 protein	CDR3 DNA
TRBD1	few	TRBJ2-2	TRBV11-3	CASSPRQGLNTGELFF	TGTGCCAGCAGCCCACGACAGGGCCTGAACACCGGGGAGCTGTTTTTT
NA	NA	TRBJ1-5	TRBV28	CASSLDGTQPQHF	TGTGCCAGCAGCCTGGATGGAACGCAGCCCCAGCATTTT
NA	many	TRBJ2-1	TRBV16	CASSQSGVSEQFF	TGTGCCAGCAGCCAATCGGGGGTCAGTGAGCAGTTCTTC
TRBD1	NA	TRBJ2-3	TRBV10-3	CAISEGGRDRVNTDTQYF	TGTGCCATCAGTGAGGGTGGCAGGGACAGAGTTAACACAGATACGCAGTATTTT
NA	few	TRBJ2-3	TRBV9	CASSVRGPADTQYF	TGTGCCAGCAGCGTACGAGGTCCGGCAGATACGCAGTATTTT
NA	NA	TRBJ1-2	TRBV27	CASSLETPSGVGGYTF	TGTGCCAGCAGTTTAGAGACACCCTCGGGGGTTGGTGGCTACACCTTC
NA	NA	TRBJ1-1	TRBV20-1	CSARDLGESFAEAFF	TGCAGTGCTAGAGATCTTGGGGAATCGTTTGCTGAAGCTTTCTTT
TRBD1	many	TRBJ1-3	TRBV6-5	CASSRDRGTNTIYF	TGTGCCAGCAGTAGGGACAGGGGTACGAACACCATATATTTT
TRBD1	NA	TRBJ1-2	TRBV6-5	CASRPRTGSHRYTF	TGTGCCAGCAGACCGAGGACAGGGAGCCACCGCTACACCTTC
TRBD1	NA	TRBJ1-5	TRBV29-1	CSVAGQDDQPQHF	TGCAGCGTTGCGGGACAGGACGATCAGCCCCAGCATTTT
NA	NA	TRBJ2-7	TRBV9	CASSERTNGEQYF	TGTGCCAGCAGCGAACGGACAAACGGGGAGCAGTACTTC
NA	many	TRBJ2-3	TRBV7-3	CASSPQQGHSDTQYF	TGTGCCAGCAGCCCGCAACAGGGTCATTCGGATACGCAGTATTTT
TRBD1	few	TRBJ2-7	TRBV7-2	CASSSDREIYEQYF	TGTGCCAGCAGCTCAGACAGGGAAATCTACGAGCAGTACTTC
NA	NA	TRBJ2-4	TRBV12-3/TRBV12-4	CASRHGDLAKNIQYF	TGTGCCAGCAGGCACGGCGATCTAGCCAAAAACATTCAGTACTTC
NA	few	TRBJ2-7	TRBV12-3/TRBV12-4	CASSPDLRVGEQYF	TGTGCCAGCAGTCCTGACTTGAGAGTCGGCGAGCAGTACTTC
TRBD2	many	TRBJ2-1	TRBV29-1	CSVEEGGSYNEQFF	TGCAGCGTTGAAGAGGGGGGGTCCTACAATGAGCAGTTCTTC
TRBD1	NA	TRBJ1-2	TRBV11-3	CASSSGRTGRTTF	TGTGCCAGCAGCTCCGGTAGGACAGGGAGGACCACCTTC
NA	NA	TRBJ1-6	TRBV2	CASSEGRSTNPPLHF	TGTGCCAGCAGTGAGGGACGGTCCACGAATCCACCCCTCCACTTT
NA	few	TRBJ2-1	TRBV12-3/TRBV12-4	CASSGGAPYNEQFF	TGTGCCAGCAGTGGGGGGGCGCCCTACAATGAGCAGTTCTTC
TRBD1	many	TRBJ1-2	TRBV30	CAWFRDRPSGYTF	TGTGCCTGGTTCCGGGACAGGCCCTCGGGCTACACCTTC
NA	few	TRBJ2-3	TRBV9	CASSVGVISTDTQYF	TGTGCCAGCAGCGTAGGGGTCATTAGCACAGATACGCAGTATTTT
NA	NA	TRBJ1-1	TRBV29-1	CSAGGIGAEAFF	TGCAGCGCCGGAGGGATAGGGGCTGAAGCTTTCTTT
TRBD2	few	TRBJ2-7	TRBV12-3/TRBV12-4	CASSAEAGGAIYEQYF	TGTGCCAGCAGTGCGGAAGCGGGGGGGGCGATCTACGAGCAGTACTTC
NA	NA	TRBJ2-3	TRBV30	CAWSVLGTDTRYF	TGTGCCTGGAGTGTGTTAGGCACAGATACGCGGTATTTT
NA	NA	TRBJ2-7	TRBV29-1	CSVGGVRGYEQYF	TGCAGCGTTGGTGGGGTACGGGGCTACGAGCAGTACTTC
TRBD1	many	TRBJ1-2	TRBV5-4	CASSRGQQNYGYTF	TGTGCCAGCAGCCGGGGACAGCAGAACTATGGCTACACCTTC
NA	NA	TRBJ2-7	TRBV29-1	CSVDRGNEQYF	TGCAGCGTTGATCGGGGAAACGAGCAGTACTTC
NA	few	TRBJ1-5	TRBV6-1	CASSERAGSNQPQHF	TGTGCCAGCAGTGAACGGGCTGGTAGCAATCAGCCCCAGCATTTT
NA	few	TRBJ1-5	TRBV6-2/TRBV6-3	CASSTGLGGYQPQHF	TGTGCCAGCAGTACGGGACTAGGGGGGTATCAGCCCCAGCATTTT
NA	few	TRBJ2-3	TRBV29-1	CSVALASTDTQYF	TGCAGCGTTGCGCTAGCTAGCACAGATACGCAGTATTTT
TRBD2	many	TRBJ2-1	TRBV5-1	CASSPVGGGGTFYNEQFF	TGCGCCAGCAGCCCCGTGGGTGGCGGGGGGACCTTCTACAATGAGCAGTTCTTC
NA	many	TRBJ2-7	TRBV29-1	CSAGSPYEQYF	TGCAGCGCCGGGAGCCCCTACGAGCAGTACTTC
NA	few	TRBJ2-1	TRBV3-1	CASSPSSRGLYNEQFF	TGTGCCAGCAGCCCCTCGTCCCGCGGTCTTTACAATGAGCAGTTCTTC
TRBD1	few	TRBJ2-3	TRBV7-8	CASSLELPGGGDTQYF	TGTGCCAGCAGCTTAGAGTTGCCAGGGGGCGGGGATACGCAGTATTTT
NA	NA	TRBJ2-5	TRBV12-3/TRBV12-4	CASSRQARTQYF	TGTGCCAGCAGCCGACAGGCTAGGACCCAGTACTTC
NA	many	TRBJ2-7	TRBV12-3/TRBV12-4	CASSSPGAVSYEQYF	TGTGCCAGCAGTTCCCCCGGAGCTGTCTCCTACGAGCAGTACTTC
NA	few	TRBJ1-2	TRBV6-6	CAGGETGSGYTF	TGTGCCGGGGGAGAAACAGGGTCCGGCTACACCTTC
NA	NA	TRBJ2-2	TRBV5-1	CASSRDTPNTGELFF	TGCGCCAGCAGCAGGGACACTCCGAACACCGGGGAGCTGTTTTTT
NA	many	TRBJ2-3	TRBV5-4	CASAASRVTDTQYF	TGTGCCAGCGCGGCTAGCAGGGTTACAGATACGCAGTATTTT
NA	NA	TRBJ2-2	TRBV7-3	CASSSTGTDTGELFF	TGTGCCAGCAGCTCCACAGGGACGGACACCGGGGAGCTGTTTTTT
NA	NA	TRBJ1-2	TRBV3-2	CASSHLPGQVTLYYGYTF	TGTGCCAGCAGCCACCTGCCGGGACAGGTGACGCTGTACTATGGCTACACCTTC
NA	few	TRBJ2-1	TRBV11-2	CASSFRVNEQFF	TGTGCCAGCAGCTTCAGGGTAAATGAGCAGTTCTTC
TRBD1	NA	TRBJ2-2	TRBV20-1	CSARDRQRGYTGELFF	TGCAGTGCTCGGGACAGACAACGTGGATACACCGGGGAGCTGTTTTTT
TRBD1	NA	TRBJ2-7	TRBV28	CASRRTGDVLEQYF	TGTGCCAGCAGACGGACAGGGGATGTCTTGGAGCAGTACTTC
NA	few	TRBJ2-7	TRBV29-1	CSVEVPGIIHEQYF	TGCAGCGTTGAGGTGCCAGGGATCATCCACGAGCAGTACTTC
TRBD2	NA	TRBJ2-3	TRBV29-1	CSVAGTSGGAADTQYF	TGCAGCGTGGCCGGGACTAGCGGGGGGGCCGCGGATACGCAGTATTTT
NA	few	TRBJ2-2	TRBV6-2/TRBV6-3	CASSYGVGTGELFF	TGTGCCAGCAGTTACGGCGTAGGTACCGGGGAGCTGTTTTTT
TRBD1	few	TRBJ2-5	TRBV7-8	CASSLEGGQGPTETQYF	TGTGCCAGCAGCTTAGAAGGGGGACAGGGCCCGACCGAGACCCAGTACTTC
TRBD1	NA	TRBJ1-6	TRBV7-2	CASRQQGAGSPLHF	TGTGCCAGCAGGCAACAGGGGGCGGGTTCACCCCTCCACTTT
TRBD1	few	TRBJ2-7	TRBV2	CATGGSAYEQYF	TGTGCCACAGGGGGCTCAGCCTACGAGCAGTACTTC
NA	few	TRBJ1-1	TRBV2	CASRTRRQPNTEAFF	TGTGCCAGCAGGACCCGCCGACAGCCGAACACTGAAGCTTTCTTT
NA	few	TRBJ2-6	TRBV7-6	CASSPRGGPDPSGANVLTF	TGTGCCAGCAGCCCCCGGGGCGGCCCCGACCCTTCTGGGGCCAACGTCCTGACTTTC
NA	NA	TRBJ2-2	TRBV7-3	CASSPTQGGELFF	TGTGCCAGCAGCCCTACTCAGGGCGGGGAGCTGTTTTTT
NA	few	TRBJ2-1	TRBV11-2	CASSFEGLGEQFF	TGTGCCAGCAGCTTCGAAGGATTAGGTGAGCAGTTCTTC